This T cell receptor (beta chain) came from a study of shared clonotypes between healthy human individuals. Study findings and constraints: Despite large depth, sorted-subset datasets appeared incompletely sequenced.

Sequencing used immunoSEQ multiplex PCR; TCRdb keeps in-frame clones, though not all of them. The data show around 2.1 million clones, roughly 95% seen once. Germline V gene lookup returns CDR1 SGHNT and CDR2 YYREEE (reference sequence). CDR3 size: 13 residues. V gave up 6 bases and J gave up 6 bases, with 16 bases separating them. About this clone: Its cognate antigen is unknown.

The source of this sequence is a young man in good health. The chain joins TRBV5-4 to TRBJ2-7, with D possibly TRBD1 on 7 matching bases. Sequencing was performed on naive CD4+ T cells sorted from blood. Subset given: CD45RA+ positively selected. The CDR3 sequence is CASKGGGRFEQYF. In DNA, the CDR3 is TGTGCCAGCAAAGGAGGGGGCCGCTTCGAGCAGTACTTC.